This T cell receptor beta chain originates from a study of blood T cell repertoires in COVID-19. Study summary: Acute-phase and convalescent COVID-19 samples originated in the United States, Italy and Spain. Sources were T cells, B-cell-depleted T cells, or PBMCs; the material itself was cDNA or gDNA.

CDR1 and CDR2 from the germline V gene are SGHDT and YYEEEE. The CDR3 spans 16 residues. With V trimmed by 2 bases and J by 0 bases, 6 bases remained unmatched. Per the authors' pipeline: Cell counts per sample came from amplifying reference gene primers. TCRdb's table, derived via immunoSEQ multiplex PCR, lists solely in-frame clones and lacks some. V, J and clone size derive from that table, while D and trimming were established from the DNA sequence. The sample has about 90,000 clones, roughly 80% seen once. The sequenced material came from peripheral blood. The V and J genes are TRBV5-6 and TRBJ2-3; 7 bases agree with TRBD2. This clonotype was obtained from a man in his 60s with acute or convalescent COVID-19. CDR3 nucleotides: TGTGCCAGCAGCTTCTGGGCTAGCGGCAGCACAGATACGCAGTATTTT. This codes for CASSFWASGSTDTQYF.